This record concerns one TCR beta chain sequence. Germline V CDR1 and CDR2: LNHDA, SQIVND (reference sequence). The V and J ends lost 7 bases and 7 bases, in that order; junction bases with no gene match: 12. CDR3 length equals 14 residues. Clones were read by immunoSEQ multiplex PCR, and TCRdb kept only the in-frame ones, dropping some. The data hold 150,000 to 200,000 clones, with around 80% observed a single time. This entry is derived from a study of blood T cell repertoires in COVID-19. Background on the study: Both acute and convalescent COVID-19 samples were obtained from the United States, Italy and Spain.

Individuals drawn from approximately 26 US areas were about 18 to 95 years old. All recovered Cohort 3 donors got two negative PCRs, got clearance, or saw symptom resolution. What was sequenced was PBMCs or T cells enriched from blood (not recorded which). This sequence was found in a middle-aged man who had recovered from COVID-19. This chain connects TRBV19 to TRBJ1-2; 7 positions agree with TRBD1. The CDR3 DNA is TGTGCCAGTAAAACACAGGGGAGTATTACTGGCTACACCTTC. Translation gives CASKTQGSITGYTF. Supplemented by reference TRBV19 and TRBJ1-2, the full variable domain reads DGGITQSPKYLFRKEGQNVTLSCEQNLNHDAMYWYRQDPGQGLRLIYYSQIVNDFQKGDIAEGYSVSREKKESFPLTVTSAQKNPTAFYLCASKTQGSITGYTFGSGTRLTVV.